Listed below are T cell receptor beta chains from one sample, sequenced in a study of cytomegalovirus exposure and HLA in healthy donors. The method was immunoSEQ multiplex PCR; TCRdb's version includes in-frame clones alone and lacks a portion of them. This table holds around 99,000 clones, roughly 63% found once. The source material was PBMCs. The receptors were sampled from a woman in her 70s in good health and CMV-seropositive. Each CDR3 is given with its conserved first and last residue. Each record gives: J gene, D gene, clone size, V gene, CDR3 protein, CDR3 DNA. A D gene is named only where the DNA matches it firmly. Clone size is not always given. Where it is, it says once, few, many or a class for expanded clones.

J gene: TRBJ2-2; D gene: -; clone size: -; V gene: TRBV2; CDR3 protein: CASSPGPQRELFF; CDR3 DNA: TGTGCCAGCAGTCCTGGGCCTCAACGGGAGCTGTTTTTT
J gene: TRBJ2-5; D gene: -; clone size: few; V gene: TRBV6-6; CDR3 protein: CASTGSETQYF; CDR3 DNA: TGTGCCAGTACAGGGTCTGAGACCCAGTACTTC
J gene: TRBJ2-3; D gene: TRBD2; clone size: -; V gene: TRBV5-4; CDR3 protein: CASRGSGRDTQYF; CDR3 DNA: TGTGCCAGCAGGGGTAGCGGGAGAGATACGCAGTATTTT
J gene: TRBJ1-5; D gene: TRBD1; clone size: -; V gene: TRBV7-8; CDR3 protein: CASSLAATGAYQPQHF; CDR3 DNA: TGTGCCAGCAGCTTAGCGGCTACAGGGGCTTATCAGCCCCAGCATTTT
J gene: TRBJ2-5; D gene: TRBD2; clone size: -; V gene: TRBV19; CDR3 protein: CASSIRGGTETQYF; CDR3 DNA: TGTGCCAGTAGTATCCGGGGGGGCACGGAGACCCAGTACTTC
J gene: TRBJ1-2; D gene: TRBD1; clone size: -; V gene: TRBV7-3; CDR3 protein: CASSLGQGNYGYTF; CDR3 DNA: TGTGCCAGCAGCTTAGGACAGGGAAACTATGGCTACACCTTC
J gene: TRBJ1-1; D gene: -; clone size: -; V gene: TRBV6-5; CDR3 protein: CASSYPQSGRGTEAFF; CDR3 DNA: TGTGCCAGCAGTTACCCCCAGTCTGGGAGGGGCACTGAAGCTTTCTTT
J gene: TRBJ1-2; D gene: -; clone size: -; V gene: TRBV5-5; CDR3 protein: CASSWAEGYGYTF; CDR3 DNA: TGTGCCAGCAGCTGGGCGGAGGGTTACGGCTACACCTTC
J gene: TRBJ1-2; D gene: TRBD1; clone size: -; V gene: TRBV5-1; CDR3 protein: CASSRADREGGYTF; CDR3 DNA: TGCGCCAGCAGCCGAGCCGACAGGGAAGGCGGCTACACCTTC
J gene: TRBJ2-5; D gene: -; clone size: -; V gene: TRBV19; CDR3 protein: CASSRTFQETQYF; CDR3 DNA: TGTGCCAGTAGTAGGACTTTTCAAGAGACCCAGTACTTC
J gene: TRBJ1-2; D gene: TRBD1; clone size: -; V gene: TRBV5-1; CDR3 protein: CASFPGQHTNYGYTF; CDR3 DNA: TGCGCCAGCTTCCCGGGACAGCACACTAACTATGGCTACACCTTC
J gene: TRBJ1-1; D gene: -; clone size: few; V gene: TRBV5-1; CDR3 protein: CASSLGTDHTEAFF; CDR3 DNA: TGCGCCAGCAGCCTTGGGACTGACCACACTGAAGCTTTCTTT
J gene: TRBJ1-1; D gene: -; clone size: -; V gene: TRBV7-2; CDR3 protein: CASSFRGAGITEAFF; CDR3 DNA: TGTGCCAGCAGCTTTCGGGGGGCGGGGATCACTGAAGCTTTCTTT
J gene: TRBJ2-1; D gene: -; clone size: -; V gene: TRBV13; CDR3 protein: CASSPQAPYNEQFF; CDR3 DNA: TGTGCCAGCAGCCCCCAAGCCCCCTACAATGAGCAGTTCTTC
J gene: TRBJ2-3; D gene: TRBD1; clone size: -; V gene: TRBV7-2; CDR3 protein: CASSLRDRGRADTQYF; CDR3 DNA: TGTGCCAGCAGCTTAAGGGACAGGGGGCGGGCAGATACGCAGTATTTT
J gene: TRBJ2-7; D gene: TRBD1; clone size: few; V gene: TRBV9; CDR3 protein: CASSIHGQAYEQYF; CDR3 DNA: TGTGCCAGCAGCATCCACGGACAGGCCTACGAGCAGTACTTC
J gene: TRBJ1-1; D gene: -; clone size: -; V gene: TRBV18; CDR3 protein: CASSRGPDPYTEAFF; CDR3 DNA: TGTGCCAGCTCGCGGGGCCCCGATCCTTACACTGAAGCTTTCTTT
J gene: TRBJ2-5; D gene: TRBD1; clone size: -; V gene: TRBV7-7; CDR3 protein: CASSFVGTGGQETQYF; CDR3 DNA: TGTGCTAGCAGCTTTGTTGGGACAGGGGGCCAAGAGACCCAGTACTTC
J gene: TRBJ2-3; D gene: TRBD2; clone size: -; V gene: TRBV2; CDR3 protein: CASSELAGGPDTQYF; CDR3 DNA: TGTGCCAGCAGTGAACTAGCGGGGGGCCCCGATACGCAGTATTTT
J gene: TRBJ2-7; D gene: TRBD1; clone size: -; V gene: TRBV5-1; CDR3 protein: CASSFQTGGGYEQYF; CDR3 DNA: TGCGCCAGCAGCTTCCAGACAGGGGGTGGCTACGAGCAGTACTTC
J gene: TRBJ2-1; D gene: -; clone size: once; V gene: TRBV5-4; CDR3 protein: CASSFMTGKSYNEQFF; CDR3 DNA: TGTGCCAGCAGCTTTATGACGGGGAAATCCTACAATGAGCAGTTCTTC
J gene: TRBJ2-7; D gene: TRBD1; clone size: -; V gene: TRBV9; CDR3 protein: CASSGPGTEYEQYF; CDR3 DNA: TGTGCCAGCAGCGGCCCCGGGACAGAATACGAGCAGTACTTC